A single sample gave rise to the 2 T cell receptor beta chains below, sequenced in a study of blood T cell repertoires in COVID-19. Assay used: immunoSEQ multiplex PCR; TCRdb lists only in-frame clones, some missing. The repertoire consists of about 180,000 clones, with 80% occurring once and the leading ten covering approximately 7%. The sample consisted of peripheral blood. The receptors here all came from an older man with active or convalescent COVID-19.

The chain recombines TRBV11-2 with TRBJ2-3; 8 bases are a match to TRBD2. V shed 1 base, J shed 6 bases, and the junction held 18 bases outside the gene matches. The CDR3 extends over 19 amino acids. Looked up from germline, CDR1 is SGHAT and CDR2 is FQNNGV. The CDR3 here is CASSLGGLAGRFVFDTQYF. The CDR3 nucleotides are TGTGCCAGCAGCTTAGGGGGGTTAGCGGGAAGGTTCGTTTTCGATACGCAGTATTTT.

The genes are TRBV5-1 and TRBJ2-2, with 14 bases aligning to TRBD2. Germline V CDR1 and CDR2: SGHRS, YFSETQ. Unmatched junction bases numbered 10, after V lost 4 bases and J lost 5 bases. The CDR3 length is 18 residues. The CDR3 spells CASSPPGLAGVRTGELFF. Here the CDR3 DNA reads TGCGCCAGCAGCCCACCGGGACTAGCGGGAGTGAGAACCGGGGAGCTGTTTTTT.